The text below deals with one T cell receptor beta chain. This record comes from a study of OX40 agonist ivuxolimab in advanced cancers. Sequencing was performed with immunoSEQ multiplex PCR; in TCRdb, only in-frame clones are kept and a portion is missing. Of roughly 80,000 clones listed, 87% are singletons. Germline-derived CDR1 and CDR2 are SGHRS and YFSETQ. After removal of 0 bases from V and 7 bases from J, the junction contained 5 bases not matched to a gene. This CDR3 contains 16 residues. This TCR derives from an adult with an advanced solid tumor such as melanoma, head and neck, liver or kidney cancer. The chain carries TRBV5-1 and TRBJ2-3; TRBD2 matches 13 bases. Sequenced here: CD4+ or CD8+ T cells sorted from blood, sampled in a trial of the OX40 agonist ivuxolimab. The CDR3 DNA sequence: TGCGCCAGCAGCTTGGGACTAGCGGGGGGATTAAATACGCAGTATTTT. As protein: CASSLGLAGGLNTQYF.